The 19 T cell receptor beta chains in this list originate from one sample, sequenced in a study of PD-L1 blockade in urothelial cancer. The time point is: peripheral blood 6 weeks after treatment start. TCRdb's copy holds only in-frame clones and misses some; the assay was immunoSEQ multiplex PCR. The sample holds under 40,000 clones, about 89% seen once. The sequences come from PBMCs, collected around atezolizumab (anti-PD-L1) treatment. The receptors derive from an elderly man with urothelial cancer.

This clone was seen more than once but under ten times. The gene calls are TRBV7-6 and TRBJ2-5, with D maybe TRBD1 (6 bases). Looked up from germline, CDR1 is SGHVS and CDR2 is FNYEAQ. The CDR3 contains 14 residues. V lost 6 bases and J lost 2, with 13 bases in between. The CDR3 bases are TGTGCCAGCAGGACGGCAGGGGCACAAGAGACCCAGTACTTC. Its translation: CASRTAGAQETQYF.

The chain links TRBV10-2 to TRBJ1-2, with D possibly matching TRBD1 (5 bases). Trimming removed 3 bases at V and 8 bases at J, with 10 bases between. This CDR3 has 12 amino acids. Germline CDR1 WSHSY, CDR2 SAAADI. The CDR3 spells CASSDTQEGYTF. For the CDR3, the DNA is TGCGCCAGCAGTGATACACAGGAAGGCTACACCTTC.

The rearrangement joins TRBV27 to TRBJ2-3; 9 positions match TRBD2. This CDR3 contains 16 residues. CDR1 is MNHEY, CDR2 SMNVEV, per germline (reference sequence). V dropped 6 bases and J dropped 2; count of bases not matched to a gene: 9. CDR3 in amino acids: CASSDRLAEITDTQYF. In nucleotides, the CDR3 is TGTGCCAGCAGCGACAGACTAGCGGAAATCACAGATACGCAGTATTTT.

The J gene is TRBJ2-1, the V gene TRBV18; the match to TRBD2 covers 8 bases. Losses at the gene ends were 2 bases for V and 8 bases for J; bases not matched to a gene: 8. The length of the CDR3 is 15 residues. The V gene's germline CDR1 is KGHSH and CDR2 LQKENI. The CDR3 here is CASSPNGRVSDEQFF. In DNA, the CDR3 is TGTGCCAGCTCACCAAACGGGAGGGTCTCCGATGAGCAGTTCTTC.

This clone showed up just a few times. The V call is TRBV18, the J call TRBJ1-1; 9 bases map to TRBD1. With V trimmed by 6 bases and J by 11 bases, 22 bases remained unmatched. The germline V gene has CDR1 KGHSH and CDR2 LQKENI. There are 17 residues in the CDR3. This chain's CDR3 is CASSQQGAAGSPTGAFF. Here the CDR3 DNA reads TGTGCCAGCTCGCAACAGGGGGCTGCGGGAAGCCCAACCGGTGCTTTCTTT.

This sequence joins TRBV10-2 and TRBJ2-7, with no clear D. V was shortened by 7 bases and J by 5 bases, with 21 bases between the two germline ends. From germline, CDR1 is WSHSY and CDR2 SAAADI. This CDR3 is built from 15 residues. CDR3 loop: CASKSSNKILDEQYF. The CDR3 coding sequence is TGCGCCAGCAAGTCCTCTAATAAAATTCTTGACGAGCAGTACTTC.

J is TRBJ2-1 and V is TRBV11-3; 7 bases are a match to TRBD1. Per the germline V gene, CDR1 is SGHNT and CDR2 is YENEEA. The CDR3 consists of 15 residues. Losses at the gene ends were 1 base for V and 0 bases for J; bases not matched to a gene: 0. CDR3 in amino acids: CASSLGTGSYNEQFF. The CDR3 DNA sequence: TGTGCCAGCAGCTTAGGGACAGGCTCCTACAATGAGCAGTTCTTC.

The V and J genes are TRBV12-5 and TRBJ2-7; D may be TRBD1 (6 bases). V gave up 0 bases and J gave up 3 bases, with 18 bases separating them. The CDR3 length is 17 residues. The germline gives CDR1 LGHNT, CDR2 FRNRAP. CDR3 DNA sequence: TGTGCTAGTGGTTTGGTACTCACAGGGCCAAGCGGCTACGAGCAGTACTTC. The encoded protein is CASGLVLTGPSGYEQYF. The full variable domain, completed using reference TRBV12-5 and TRBJ2-7, is DARVTQTPRHKVTEMGQEVTMRCQPILGHNTVFWYRQTMMQGLELLAYFRNRAPLDDSGMPKDRFSAEMPDATLATLKIQPSEPRDSAVYFCASGLVLTGPSGYEQYFGPGTRLTVT.

This chain joins TRBV5-8 and TRBJ2-2; 8 nucleotides line up with TRBD2. CDR1 is SGHTS, CDR2 YDEGEE, per germline. The CDR3 extends over 16 amino acids. The V segment lost 4 bases and the J segment 2 bases; nucleotides outside the gene matches: 7. CDR3 residues: CASSLPLAANTGELFF. CDR3 DNA: TGTGCCAGCAGCCTCCCACTAGCGGCAAACACCGGGGAGCTGTTTTTT.

This chain connects TRBV27 to TRBJ2-5; 14 nucleotides line up with TRBD2. Trimming took 2 bases from V and 4 from J; bases not matched to a gene: 12. The CDR3 covers 19 residues. Germline CDR1 MNHEY, CDR2 SMNVEV (reference sequence). This chain's CDR3 is CASSLKVPSGLAGVETQYF. The CDR3 DNA follows: TGTGCCAGCAGTTTAAAGGTCCCGTCGGGACTAGCGGGAGTAGAGACCCAGTACTTC.

The rearrangement links TRBV6-5 to TRBJ2-4; 9 bases fit TRBD2. The CDR3 totals 14 residues. After removal of 5 bases from V and 8 bases from J, the junction contained 7 bases not matched to a gene. Germline assignment: CDR1 MNHEY and CDR2 SVGAGI. Here the CDR3 reads CASSRLAGVHIQYF. In nucleotides, the CDR3 is TGTGCCAGCAGTCGGTTAGCGGGAGTTCACATTCAGTACTTC.

This chain links TRBV10-3 with TRBJ2-7, with a possible D match to TRBD2 (5 bases). V lost 3 bases, J lost 7 bases, and 13 bases lay in between. Germline-derived CDR1 and CDR2 are ENHRY and SYGVKD. This CDR3 has 13 amino acids. The CDR3 loop reads CAISEGPPGEQYF. In DNA, the CDR3 is TGTGCCATCAGTGAAGGGCCCCCGGGGGAGCAGTACTTC.

The CDR3: CASSSDLRGSTDTQYF. The DNA for the CDR3 is TGTGCCAGCAGCTCCGATTTAAGGGGGAGCACAGATACGCAGTATTTT. The V and J genes are TRBV7-8 and TRBJ2-3, with D maybe TRBD1 (6 bases). CDR3 length: 16 residues. Germline CDR1 and CDR2: SGHVS and FQNEAQ. V was cut by 4 bases and J by 0 bases, with 14 bases left in between.

This rearrangement joins TRBV6-1 to TRBJ1-1; TRBD1 matches at 7 bases. The CDR3 has 12 residues. J lost 5 bases, V lost 7 bases, and 4 bases had no gene match. The germline V gene has CDR1 MNHNS and CDR2 SASEGT. Written as DNA, the CDR3 is TGTGCCAGCACCAGGGGGAAGACTGAAGCTTTCTTT. This codes for CASTRGKTEAFF.

The V gene is TRBV4-3, the J gene TRBJ2-2, with D uncertain. The V end lost 2 bases, the J end lost 1 base, and 11 bases lay between the germline ends. The CDR3 loop spans 16 amino acids. Germline V CDR1 and CDR2: LGHNA, YSLEER. The CDR3 loop is CASSQPAAGNTGELFF. Written as DNA, the CDR3 is TGCGCCAGCAGCCAACCCGCGGCCGGGAACACCGGGGAGCTGTTTTTT.

This chain uses TRBV11-2 with TRBJ2-3; TRBD2 is a possible D gene (6 bases). Germline lookup yields CDR1 SGHAT and CDR2 FQNNGV. Trimming cost V 7 bases and J 0 bases, with 17 bases left between them. This CDR3 contains 16 residues. CDR3 region: CASTKKPGASTDTQYF. DNA for the CDR3: TGTGCCAGCACCAAAAAGCCGGGAGCTAGCACAGATACGCAGTATTTT. Based on the CDR3 plus reference TRBV11-2 and TRBJ2-3, the full variable domain is EAGVAQSPRYKIIEKRQSVAFWCNPISGHATLYWYQQILGQGPKLLIQFQNNGVVDDSQLPKDRFSAERLKGVDSTLKIQPAKLEDSAVYLCASTKKPGASTDTQYFGPGTRLTVL.

The rearrangement joins TRBV30 to TRBJ1-3; D is unresolved. V was shortened by 4 bases and J by 0 bases, with 7 bases between the two germline ends. The CDR3 contains 13 residues. Germline-derived CDR1 and CDR2 are GTSNPN and SVGIG (reference sequence). The CDR3 DNA reads as TGTGCCTGGACCTGGAGCTCTGGAAACACCATATATTTT. Residues: CAWTWSSGNTIYF.

The V and J genes are TRBV10-1 and TRBJ2-1; D might be TRBD2 (6 bases). The V gene's germline CDR1 is WNHNN and CDR2 SYGVQD (reference sequence). CDR3 size: 14 residues. Deletions cut 3 bases from V and 14 bases from J, with 20 bases between. The DNA for the CDR3 is TGCGCCAGCAGTGACTCCGGGTCGGGGTGGGGGGAGTTCTTC. Amino acid sequence: CASSDSGSGWGEFF.

The gene calls are TRBV11-3 and TRBJ2-1, with 13 positions matching TRBD2. V gave up 2 bases and J gave up 3 bases; unmatched junction bases: 7. This CDR3 has 18 residues. Germline V gene sequence: CDR1 SGHNT, CDR2 YENEEA. The CDR3 loop is CASSLSGTSGTFYNEQFF. The CDR3 DNA reads TGTGCCAGCAGCTTATCTGGGACTAGCGGGACCTTCTACAATGAGCAGTTCTTC.